This passage covers 21 T cell receptor beta chains from one sample sequenced in a study of response to subunit inactivated influenza vaccine. TCRdb fed the RT-PCR reads into MiXCR, producing one record per CDR3 protein. The profile covers around 570,000 distinct CDR3 sequences, with approximately 7.6% appearing a single time and 10% to 15% taken by the ten largest. Specimen: PBMCs from blood, collected roughly 24 months after vaccination. The receptors originated from a man between 50 and 75 years old who received an inactivated influenza vaccine.

This clonotype was counted at least ten times. This chain uses TRBV20-1 with TRBJ2-3, with 10 bases identical to TRBD2. This CDR3 comprises 14 residues. Germline V CDR1 and CDR2: DFQATT, SNEGSKA (reference sequence). V lost 5 bases to trimming and J lost 6 bases; unmatched junction nucleotides: 8. The DNA of the CDR3 is TGCAGTGCTGATAGCGGGAGGTCCCCTGATACGCAGTATTTT. Translating gives CSADSGRSPDTQYF.

The DNA of the CDR3 is TGTGCCATCGGTACAGGGGGAAACTCGAACACCGGGGAGCTGTTTTTT. It codes for CAIGTGGNSNTGELFF. The chain is built from TRBV10-3 and TRBJ2-2, with 8 bases fitting TRBD1. J lost 0 bases, V lost 8 bases, and 8 bases had no gene match. The germline V gene encodes CDR1 ENHRY and CDR2 SYGVKD. The CDR3 length is 16 residues.

This clonotype was picked up many times. This chain links TRBV4-1 with TRBJ2-2, with D possibly TRBD2 on 6 matching bases. Germline CDR1 reads MGHRA; CDR2 reads YSYEKL. This CDR3 has 17 residues. V lost 1 base and J lost 0, with 12 bases in between. Here the CDR3 reads CASSQAKGRPNTGELFF. In DNA, the CDR3 is TGCGCCAGCAGCCAAGCGAAAGGGAGGCCGAACACCGGGGAGCTGTTTTTT.

The chain combines TRBV2 with TRBJ2-1; TRBD2 is a possible D gene (6 bases). The CDR3 covers 14 residues. Deletions cut 4 bases from V and 5 bases from J, with 12 bases between. Germline loops: CDR1 SNHLY, CDR2 FYNNEI. CDR3 DNA sequence: TGTGCCAGCAGTGTCCGGGGGTCCCACAATGAGCAGTTCTTC. This encodes CASSVRGSHNEQFF.

The V gene is TRBV3-1, the J gene TRBJ2-7, with D maybe TRBD1 (6 bases). The germline CDR1 and CDR2 sequences are LGHDT and YNNKEL (reference sequence). The CDR3 is 14 amino acids. V was pared by 6 bases and J by 7 bases, with 19 bases between. CDR3 residues: CASRRSTGPGEQYF. In nucleotides, the CDR3 is TGTGCCAGCAGACGAAGCACAGGGCCGGGGGAGCAGTACTTC.

This clonotype was counted ten times or more. V gene TRBV6-2 or TRBV6-3 combines with J gene TRBJ2-1, with a tentative D call TRBD2 (5 bases). Germline V gene sequence: CDR1 MNHEY, CDR2 SVGEGT. The CDR3 consists of 13 residues. Trimming removed 6 bases from V and 12 bases from J, with 18 bases in between. CDR3 protein: CASSPSVGLGQFF. The CDR3 DNA sequence: TGTGCCAGCAGCCCCTCAGTCGGACTCGGGCAGTTCTTC.

This clonotype has just a few counts. V and J are TRBV5-1 and TRBJ1-5, with D perhaps TRBD1 (6 bases). Trimming took off 0 bases at V and 4 bases at J, with 11 bases between the two ends. CDR3 size: 15 residues. From germline, CDR1 is SGHRS and CDR2 YFSETQ. This chain's CDR3 is CASSLDGGVNQPQHF. The CDR3 nucleotides are TGCGCCAGCAGCTTGGACGGGGGCGTGAATCAGCCCCAGCATTTT.

The V gene is TRBV10-3, the J gene TRBJ2-2, with D perhaps given as TRBD1 or TRBD2 (5 bases each). Between the trimmed V and J ends, which lost 8 bases and 0 bases, there was a span of 13 bases. The CDR3 runs 15 residues. Germline V CDR1 and CDR2: ENHRY, SYGVKD. Here the CDR3 reads CAISLLGANTGELFF. CDR3 coding DNA: TGTGCCATCTCATTATTGGGGGCGAACACCGGGGAGCTGTTTTTT.

The sample holds many counts of this clonotype. The chain carries TRBV2 and TRBJ2-7; 7 bases align to TRBD1. The V gene's germline CDR1 is SNHLY and CDR2 FYNNEI. The trim removed 2 bases at V and 5 bases at J, leaving 6 bases unmatched. This CDR3 has 14 residues. The chain's CDR3 is CASSERTGDHEQYF. CDR3 DNA sequence: TGTGCCAGCAGTGAACGTACAGGGGACCACGAGCAGTACTTC.

This clonotype was seen many times. This chain joins TRBV7-2 and TRBJ2-5; D could derive from TRBD1 or TRBD2 (5 bases each). Trimming cost V 0 bases and J 4 bases, with 15 bases left between them. CDR1 SGHTA and CDR2 FQGNSA come from the germline V gene. This CDR3 spans 16 amino acids. Written as DNA, the CDR3 is TGTGCCAGCAGCTTAGCCGGGACCGGGATACCAGAGACCCAGTACTTC. Its translation: CASSLAGTGIPETQYF.

This chain links TRBV6-2 or TRBV6-3 with TRBJ2-3; D gene uncertain. Trimming stripped 0 bases from V and 2 bases from J, with 6 bases between. This CDR3 has 14 amino acids. Germline V gene data show CDR1 as MNHEY and CDR2 as SVGEGT. The CDR3: CASSYSSITDTQYF. As DNA, the CDR3 is TGTGCCAGCAGTTACTCGTCCATCACAGATACGCAGTATTTT.

The chain uses TRBV6-2 or TRBV6-3 and TRBJ2-5; 12 nucleotides line up with TRBD1. The CDR3 is made up of 15 amino acids. Germline CDR1 reads MNHEY; CDR2 reads SVGEGT. V dropped 4 bases and J dropped 5; count of bases not matched to a gene: 5. This CDR3 is CASSWVGTGGETQYF. The CDR3 nucleotides read TGTGCCAGCAGTTGGGTCGGGACAGGGGGCGAGACCCAGTACTTC.

This clonotype has only a few counts. The chain joins TRBV6-1 to TRBJ2-7, with a weak D call TRBD1 (5 bases). The V gene lost 6 bases and the J gene lost 4 bases, with 13 bases spanning the gap. The CDR3 covers 13 residues. The germline gives CDR1 MNHNS, CDR2 SASEGT. The DNA of the CDR3 is TGTGCCAGCAGACCTCACAGGCTTTACGAGCAGTACTTC. Amino acid sequence: CASRPHRLYEQYF.

V gene TRBV24-1 combines with J gene TRBJ2-2, with TRBD1 matching over 9 bases. The V gene's germline CDR1 is KGHDR and CDR2 SFDVKD. This CDR3 spans 17 amino acids. With 3 bases clipped from V and 5 bases from J, the junction kept 9 bases outside the gene matches. CDR3 sequence (DNA): TGTGCCACCAGTGATCCAACAGGGGGCCTAGGTACCGGGGAGCTGTTTTTT. Translated, it gives CATSDPTGGLGTGELFF.

The rearrangement uses TRBV6-5 and TRBJ2-7, with TRBD2 as a possible D gene (6 bases). Looked up from germline, CDR1 is MNHEY and CDR2 is SVGAGI. Trimming cost V 4 bases and J 6 bases, with 13 bases left between them. The CDR3 contains 13 residues. Here the CDR3 DNA reads TGTGCCAGCAGTTCGGAGGGCCCTCTCGAGCAGTACTTC. This codes for CASSSEGPLEQYF.

This sequence joins TRBV5-1 and TRBJ1-6; a weak D match, TRBD1 (5 bases). V lost 4 bases and J lost 6, with 14 bases in between. Per the germline V gene, CDR1 is SGHRS and CDR2 is YFSETQ. CDR3 length: 15 residues. CDR3 DNA: TGCGCCAGCAGCCCATTGGACATTTTTAATTCACCCCTCCACTTT. Translating it yields CASSPLDIFNSPLHF.

This clonotype showed up many times. The chain recombines TRBV12-3 or TRBV12-4 with TRBJ2-1; possibly TRBD1 for D (6 bases). The CDR3 sequence is 15 residues long. The V gene lost 7 bases and the J gene lost 0 bases, with 13 bases spanning the gap. The CDR3 sequence: CASNPTGISYNEQFF. DNA for the CDR3: TGTGCCAGCAACCCGACAGGTATCTCCTACAATGAGCAGTTCTTC.

The chain uses TRBV20-1 and TRBJ2-5, with unresolved D. CDR1 DFQATT and CDR2 SNEGSKA come from the germline V gene (reference sequence). The CDR3 is 15 residues long. The V end lost 0 bases, the J end lost 2 bases, and 13 bases lay between the germline ends. CDR3 region: CSARDGQRDQETQYF. The CDR3 region has the DNA TGCAGTGCTAGAGATGGGCAGAGAGATCAAGAGACCCAGTACTTC.

With respect to this clonotype: The junction does not match germline at one end; this may be a read error. This chain connects TRBV3-1 to TRBJ2-5, with 9 bases lining up with TRBD1. The CDR3 loop spans 17 amino acids. Germline V gene sequence: CDR1 LGHDT, CDR2 YNNKEL (reference sequence). CDR3 bases: TGTGCCTGCAGCCCCCCCTCTTTTAGACAGGGGGTCGAGACCCAGTACTTC. This gives the protein CACSPPSFRQGVETQYF.

This clonotype was counted many times. The chain combines TRBV4-3 with TRBJ2-7; unclear D gene. The germline CDR1 and CDR2 sequences are LGHNA and YSLEER. This CDR3 contains 14 residues. Trimming removed 0 bases at V and 3 bases at J, with 9 bases between. CDR3 region: CASSQDLASYEQYF. In DNA, the CDR3 is TGCGCCAGCAGCCAAGACTTGGCCAGCTACGAGCAGTACTTC.

This chain joins TRBV5-5 and TRBJ2-3; D not certain. There are 14 residues in the CDR3. Trimming took 0 bases from V and 5 from J, leaving 10 bases between them. The germline CDR1 and CDR2 sequences are SGHKS and YYEKEE (reference sequence). DNA of the CDR3: TGTGCCAGCAGCTTGGGGCAGGTTAGAGATACGCAGTATTTT. Amino acids: CASSLGQVRDTQYF.